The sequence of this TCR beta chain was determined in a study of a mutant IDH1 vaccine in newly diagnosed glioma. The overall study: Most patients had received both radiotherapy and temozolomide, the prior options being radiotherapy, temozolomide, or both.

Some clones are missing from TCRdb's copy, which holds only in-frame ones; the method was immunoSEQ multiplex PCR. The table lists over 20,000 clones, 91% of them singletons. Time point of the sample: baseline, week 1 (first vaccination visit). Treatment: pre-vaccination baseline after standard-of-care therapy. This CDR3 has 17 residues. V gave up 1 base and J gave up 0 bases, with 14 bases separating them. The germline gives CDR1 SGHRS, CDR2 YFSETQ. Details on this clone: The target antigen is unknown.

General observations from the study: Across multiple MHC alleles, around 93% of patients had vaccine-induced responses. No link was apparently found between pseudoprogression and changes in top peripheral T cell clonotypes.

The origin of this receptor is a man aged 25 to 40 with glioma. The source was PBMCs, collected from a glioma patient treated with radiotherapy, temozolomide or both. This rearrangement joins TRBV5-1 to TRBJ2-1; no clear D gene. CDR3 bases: TGCGCCAGCAGCTTGTTTCCGTCGGACCTCTCCTACAATGAGCAGTTCTTC. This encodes CASSLFPSDLSYNEQFF.